These T cell receptor beta chains were read from a single sample in a study of cytomegalovirus exposure and HLA in healthy donors. Sequencing was performed with immunoSEQ multiplex PCR; in TCRdb, only in-frame clones are kept and a portion is missing. The table lists 150,000 to 200,000 clones, more than 60% of them singletons. The sample taken for sequencing was PBMCs. These receptors were collected from a man aged 25 to 45 in good health and CMV-seropositive. Both conserved end residues are part of each CDR3. The D gene is left open where the match is weak. For some rows the clone size is stated as once, few or many, or as a class when expanded; others skip it.

TGTGCCAGCAGTTTACGCCAGGCTAACTATGGCTACACCTTC	CASSLRQANYGYTF	-	TRBJ1-2	-	TRBV28
TGCAGCGTTGCATCCCTGACTCCAGGAAACACCATATATTTT	CSVASLTPGNTIYF	few	TRBJ1-3	-	TRBV29-1
TGTGCCAGCAGTTCACCGGGACAGGAGGTTACTTTCTTT	CASSSPGQEVTFF	few	TRBJ1-1	TRBD1	TRBV6-5
TGTGCTAGTGGTTTGGTCGGGAGGGCCTTAGAGACCCAGTACTTC	CASGLVGRALETQYF	-	TRBJ2-5	TRBD2	TRBV12-5
TGTGCCCGCAGCTACATGGGAGGGCGAACTGAAGCTTTCTTT	CARSYMGGRTEAFF	-	TRBJ1-1	-	TRBV6-5
TGTGCCAGCAGCTTCCCGGACAATACCTACGAGCAGTACTTC	CASSFPDNTYEQYF	-	TRBJ2-7	-	TRBV11-2
TGTGCCAGCAGCGTAGTAGATGGCGGGAGGGGGAGCTCCTACAATGAGCAGTTCTTC	CASSVVDGGRGSSYNEQFF	-	TRBJ2-1	TRBD2	TRBV9
TGTGCCAGCAGCCGAAGCCGGGGTACTCTTGAGGAGCAGTTCTTC	CASSRSRGTLEEQFF	-	TRBJ2-1	-	TRBV7-3
TGTGCCAGTAGAAGGGACACGAACACCGGGGAGCTGTTTTTT	CASRRDTNTGELFF	-	TRBJ2-2	-	TRBV19
TGTGCCAGCAGCAAGGGACTAGCGGGGGATACGCAGTATTTT	CASSKGLAGDTQYF	-	TRBJ2-3	TRBD2	TRBV7-2
TGTGCCAGCAGTGATCCTATGTTCTATGGCTACACCTTC	CASSDPMFYGYTF	-	TRBJ1-2	-	TRBV25-1
TGTGCCTGGAATTTGGGAGGGGTGGATGCTTTCTTT	CAWNLGGVDAFF	few	TRBJ1-1	-	TRBV30
TGTGCCAGCCAACAGTTGAGCTCCTATAATTCACCCCTCCACTTT	CASQQLSSYNSPLHF	-	TRBJ1-6	-	TRBV2
TGTGCCTGGGGAGCGGGATTAAACACAGATACGCAGTATTTT	CAWGAGLNTDTQYF	-	TRBJ2-3	TRBD2	TRBV30
TGTGCCAGCAGCTTGGAGACAGGGACCTTTGACACTGAAGCTTTCTTT	CASSLETGTFDTEAFF	once	TRBJ1-1	TRBD1	TRBV5-4
TGTGCCATCAGTGGGTCCAGTAGCGGGAGGCATAATGAGCAGTTCTTC	CAISGSSSGRHNEQFF	-	TRBJ2-1	TRBD2	TRBV10-3
TGCGCCAGCAGCCCCCATCGAATTTCCGGGAACCAAGAGACCCAGTACTTC	CASSPHRISGNQETQYF	few	TRBJ2-5	-	TRBV5-1
TGTGCCAGCAGCCCACCCCGCGCTGGGGCCCAATATGGCTACACCTTC	CASSPPRAGAQYGYTF	-	TRBJ1-2	-	TRBV13
TGTGCCAGCAGCTTCGGGAGCGGGGAGCTGTTTTTT	CASSFGSGELFF	many	TRBJ2-2	-	TRBV5-6
TGTGCCAGCAGCGGGGGGACGGGGGCCGGGGAGCTGTTTTTT	CASSGGTGAGELFF	-	TRBJ2-2	-	TRBV7-2
TGTGCCAGCTCACCACCTTCCCTCTCTGGAAACACCATATATTTT	CASSPPSLSGNTIYF	-	TRBJ1-3	-	TRBV18
TGTGCCAGCAAGACGGGACTCTCGTGGACTGAAGCTTTCTTT	CASKTGLSWTEAFF	few	TRBJ1-1	-	TRBV6-5
TGCGCCAGCAGCTTAGCCGGGACTAGCGGGACCGACAATGAGCAGTTCTTC	CASSLAGTSGTDNEQFF	-	TRBJ2-1	TRBD2	TRBV5-1
TGTGCCTGGAGTGTATCCGGGGTCTCCTACGAGCAGTACTTC	CAWSVSGVSYEQYF	-	TRBJ2-7	-	TRBV30
TGTTCCAGCAGCGCACCAGGAGAAAAACTGTTTTTT	CSSSAPGEKLFF	-	TRBJ1-4	-	TRBV7-9
TGTGCCAGCAGTTTAGAGGGGGTGGGTTACACCATATATTTT	CASSLEGVGYTIYF	-	TRBJ1-3	-	TRBV28
TGTGCCAGCAGGGCCGTATATGGCTACACCTTC	CASRAVYGYTF	-	TRBJ1-2	-	TRBV6-1
TGTGCCAGCCTTCTGGGGAGGGCCAACCACGAGCAGTACTTC	CASLLGRANHEQYF	few	TRBJ2-7	TRBD2	TRBV5-5
TGTGCCACCAGCAGACCCTCCGGGACTAGCCTTGAGCAGTTCTTC	CATSRPSGTSLEQFF	-	TRBJ2-1	TRBD2	TRBV15
TGTGCCAGCAGTTTCCGGGACACCGGCTTCAATGAGCAGTTCTTC	CASSFRDTGFNEQFF	-	TRBJ2-1	-	TRBV27
TGTGCCAGCAGTTCCGTGGGACAGGGTAGCACAGATACGCAGTATTTT	CASSSVGQGSTDTQYF	-	TRBJ2-3	TRBD1	TRBV6-5
TGCGCCAGCAGCCACGGGACAGGTTTGAACACTGAAGCTTTCTTT	CASSHGTGLNTEAFF	-	TRBJ1-1	TRBD1	TRBV5-1
TGTGCCAGCAACTCCGGGACAGGGACTTACGAGCAGTACTTC	CASNSGTGTYEQYF	-	TRBJ2-7	TRBD1	TRBV6-1
TGTGCCAGCAGTGACTCGGCAGGGGTTCGGGGCTACACCTTC	CASSDSAGVRGYTF	-	TRBJ1-2	-	TRBV2
TGTGCCAGCAGCTACCACGGGACAAGTAACACCGGGGAGCTGTTTTTT	CASSYHGTSNTGELFF	few	TRBJ2-2	-	TRBV7-9
TGTGCCAGCAGCCGCACTCAACTAGCGGGAACAGATACGCAGTATTTT	CASSRTQLAGTDTQYF	-	TRBJ2-3	TRBD2	TRBV7-3
TGCGCCAGCAGCTTAAGACTGAACACCGGGGAGCTGTTTTTT	CASSLRLNTGELFF	few	TRBJ2-2	-	TRBV5-1
TGTGCCAGCAGTTTATCCCAGCGGAAGTACTTC	CASSLSQRKYF	few	TRBJ2-7	-	TRBV28
TGTGCCAGCAGCGCGGCATCGTTGGCGGGCAACACAGATACGCAGTATTTT	CASSAASLAGNTDTQYF	-	TRBJ2-3	-	TRBV5-6
TGCGCCAGCAGCTTGGGGAGTGCGGAGGACGGAAGGGAGCAGTTCTTC	CASSLGSAEDGREQFF	-	TRBJ2-1	-	TRBV5-1